Shown below are 24 T cell receptor beta chains from a single sample sequenced in a study of graft-versus-host responses after intestinal transplantation. The antigens of these receptors remain unknown. TCRdb's table, derived via immunoSEQ multiplex PCR, lists solely in-frame clones and lacks some. The sample lists 50,000 to 75,000 clones, roughly 93% seen once, with under 0.45% in the top ten. The specimen was unstimulated CD4+ T cells sorted from spleen or lymph node cells, collected before transplant. The receptors derive from a human donor who was the organ donor for an intestinal transplant.

The chain combines TRBV4-1 with TRBJ1-4; D might be TRBD1 (6 bases). Trimming took off 0 bases at V and 8 bases at J, with 13 bases between the two ends. The germline gives CDR1 MGHRA, CDR2 YSYEKL. The length of the CDR3 is 15 residues. CDR3 sequence reads: CASSQDNRGGEKLFF. In DNA form, the CDR3 reads TGCGCCAGCAGCCAAGATAATCGGGGGGGCGAAAAACTGTTTTTT.

The CDR3 DNA reads TGTGCCAGCCAAGCTAGCGGGGCCTACAATGAGCAGTTCTTC. This translates into CASQASGAYNEQFF. The chain employs TRBV18 and TRBJ2-1, with 9 positions matching TRBD2. J gave up 2 bases and V 8 bases, and 4 bases lay outside the gene matches. Germline V gene lookup returns CDR1 KGHSH and CDR2 LQKENI. This CDR3 region has 14 residues. Variable domain in full (rest from reference TRBV18 and TRBJ2-1): NAGVMQNPRHLVRRRGQEARLRCSPMKGHSHVYWYRQLPEEGLKFMVYLQKENIIDESGMPKERFSAEFPKEGPSILRIQQVVRGDSAAYFCASQASGAYNEQFFGPGTRLTVL.

This clone showed up just once. The chain uses TRBV2 and TRBJ1-5, with TRBD1 matching over 7 bases. Germline V gene sequence: CDR1 SNHLY, CDR2 FYNNEI. This CDR3 spans 14 amino acids. Trimming cost V 4 bases and J 3 bases; bases outside gene matches: 3. CDR3 region: CASSAQGINQPQHF. The CDR3 DNA is TGTGCCAGCAGTGCACAGGGGATCAATCAGCCCCAGCATTTT.

This chain joins TRBV7-9 and TRBJ2-6; no reliable D call. V dropped 2 bases and J dropped 2 bases, with 10 bases sitting between them. Germline V lookup: CDR1 SEHNR, CDR2 FQNEAQ (reference sequence). The CDR3 contains 16 residues. CDR3 residues: CASSLIQPTGANVLTF. For the CDR3, the DNA is TGTGCCAGCAGCTTAATACAGCCTACTGGGGCCAACGTCCTGACTTTC.

The chain couples TRBV5-1 to TRBJ1-4; D is perhaps TRBD1 (5 bases). V lost 7 bases and J lost 7, with 11 bases in between. CDR1 and CDR2 from the germline V gene are SGHRS and YFSETQ. The CDR3 runs to 12 residues. Here the CDR3 DNA reads TGCGCCAGCTCCGACAGTAGTGAAAAACTGTTTTTT. This gives the protein CASSDSSEKLFF.

V is TRBV19 and J is TRBJ1-2, with D unresolved. Per the germline V gene, CDR1 is LNHDA and CDR2 is SQIVND (reference sequence). Trimming removed 3 bases at V and 8 bases at J, with 25 bases between. The CDR3 has 17 amino acids. CDR3 region: CASSITRPDRYGRGYTF. CDR3 DNA: TGTGCCAGTAGTATTACACGGCCGGACCGCTATGGTCGAGGCTACACCTTC.

This chain connects TRBV11-1 to TRBJ1-1; TRBD1 is a possible D gene (5 bases). The V gene lost 9 bases and the J gene lost 0 bases, with 11 bases spanning the gap. CDR1 is SGHAT, CDR2 FQDESV, per germline (reference sequence). The CDR3 is 13 amino acids. CDR3 protein: CASQLGLNTEAFF. The CDR3 DNA reads as TGTGCCAGTCAGTTGGGGCTGAACACTGAAGCTTTCTTT.

The chain's CDR3 is CASSRQGQGSEQYF. The CDR3 DNA is TGTGCCAGCAGTCGGCAGGGACAGGGGTCCGAGCAGTACTTC. The chain uses TRBV6-5 and TRBJ2-5; 10 nucleotides line up with TRBD1. The J call could be wrong; TRBJ2-7 is a better fit for the DNA end. Germline lookup yields CDR1 MNHEY and CDR2 SVGAGI. The CDR3 is 14 residues long.

The gene calls are TRBV6-5 and TRBJ1-2; no reliable D call. Germline CDR1 MNHEY, CDR2 SVGAGI. The CDR3 has 14 residues. Trimming removed 8 bases from V and 6 bases from J, with 19 bases in between. The CDR3 sequence is CASAFSPRANGYTF. In DNA form, the CDR3 reads TGTGCCAGCGCGTTTAGCCCGCGGGCGAATGGCTACACCTTC.

This chain links TRBV6-1 with TRBJ1-5; D gene unclear. Per germline, CDR1 MNHNS and CDR2 SASEGT. This CDR3 region has 14 residues. V was clipped by 5 bases and J by 2 bases, with 10 bases between them. As DNA, the CDR3 is TGTGCCAGCAGTAGGGTAGGTGGCAATCAGCCCCAGCATTTT. Its translation: CASSRVGGNQPQHF.

This chain joins TRBV7-2 and TRBJ2-7; 8 bases fit TRBD2. The ends lost 3 bases at V and 3 bases at J; junction bases unmatched: 10. Germline V lookup: CDR1 SGHTA, CDR2 FQGNSA. The CDR3 sequence is 16 residues long. The CDR3 region is CASSLGPGGGYYEQYF. As DNA, the CDR3 is TGTGCCAGCAGCTTGGGACCCGGGGGGGGCTACTACGAGCAGTACTTC.

The V call is TRBV11-2, the J call TRBJ2-5; tentative D call: TRBD2 (6 bases). Trimming took 2 bases from V and 6 from J, leaving 16 bases between them. This CDR3 is built from 15 residues. Per germline, CDR1 SGHAT and CDR2 FQNNGV. CDR3 residues: CASSLNIGGGKTQYF. The CDR3, as DNA: TGTGCCAGCAGCTTAAATATTGGGGGAGGCAAGACCCAGTACTTC.

This clone appeared a single time. This chain uses TRBV6-5 with TRBJ1-6; possibly TRBD1 for D (6 bases). The germline V gene encodes CDR1 MNHEY and CDR2 SVGAGI. The V and J ends lost 0 bases and 13 bases respectively, with 10 bases between them. The CDR3 contains 13 residues. The CDR3 nucleotides are TGTGCCAGCAGTTACTCGATGCAGGGGCCCCTCCACTTT. Residues: CASSYSMQGPLHF.

The CDR3, as DNA: TGCGCCAGCAGTCTGGACAGAGCTGGAAACACCATATATTTT. Translation gives CASSLDRAGNTIYF. This rearrangement joins TRBV5-1 to TRBJ1-3; D may be TRBD1 (6 bases). Germline loops: CDR1 SGHRS, CDR2 YFSETQ. Trimming took off 5 bases at V and 2 bases at J, with 11 bases between the two ends. The CDR3 is 14 amino acids.

DNA of the CDR3: TGTGCCAGCAGCTCCGGACTTAGCACAGATACGCAGTATTTT. It encodes CASSSGLSTDTQYF. The J gene is TRBJ2-3, the V gene TRBV5-4; D is perhaps TRBD2 (5 bases). V was shortened by 3 bases and J by 0 bases, with 8 bases between the two germline ends. The V gene's germline CDR1 is SGHNT and CDR2 YYREEE (reference sequence). This CDR3 comprises 14 residues. Filled out from reference TRBV5-4 and TRBJ2-3, the complete variable domain reads ETGVTQSPTHLIKTRGQQVTLRCSSQSGHNTVSWYQQALGQGPQFIFQYYREEENGRGNFPPRFSGLQFPNYSSELNVNALELDDSALYLCASSSGLSTDTQYFGPGTRLTVL.

The chain recombines TRBV19 with TRBJ2-7, with D tentatively TRBD2 (7 bases). Between the trimmed V and J ends, which lost 4 bases and 0 bases, there was a span of 13 bases. The V gene's germline CDR1 is LNHDA and CDR2 SQIVND (reference sequence). This CDR3 contains 15 residues. The CDR3 DNA follows: TGTGCCAGTAGTAAAAGGGGGGGCTACTCCTACGAGCAGTACTTC. This codes for CASSKRGGYSYEQYF.

The chain uses TRBV7-2 and TRBJ2-3; 14 bases are a match to TRBD2. CDR3 length equals 14 residues. V trimming: 6 bases; J trimming: 6 bases; junction bases outside the gene matches: 2. Germline CDR1 and CDR2: SGHTA and FQGNSA. The CDR3 region is CASRTSGGADTQYF. CDR3 nucleotide sequence: TGTGCCAGCAGGACTAGCGGGGGGGCCGATACGCAGTATTTT.

This chain connects TRBV7-3 to TRBJ2-1, with D possibly matching TRBD1 (6 bases). Trimming removed 4 bases from V and 5 bases from J, with 9 bases in between. Germline V gives CDR1 SGHTA, CDR2 FQGTGA. The CDR3 has 13 amino acids. CDR3 sequence (DNA): TGTGCCAGCAGCTACACAGGGAACAATGAGCAGTTCTTC. Protein: CASSYTGNNEQFF. The full variable domain, rest sourced from reference TRBV7-3 and TRBJ2-1, is GAGVSQTPSNKVTEKGKYVELRCDPISGHTALYWYRQSLGQGPEFLIYFQGTGAADDSGLPNDRFFAVRPEGSVSTLKIQRTERGDSAVYLCASSYTGNNEQFFGPGTRLTVL.

CDR3 DNA: TGTGCCAGCAGCCAAGATGGGTCGGAGGGGCGGGGGTATAAAGAGCAGTACTTC. The encoded protein is CASSQDGSEGRGYKEQYF. V and J are TRBV4-2 and TRBJ2-7; 7 bases agree with TRBD2. The V segment lost 0 bases and the J segment 7 bases; nucleotides outside the gene matches: 18. Germline V gene lookup returns CDR1 LGHNA and CDR2 YNFKEQ. The CDR3 runs to 18 residues.

V gene TRBV11-2 combines with J gene TRBJ1-1; D call uncertain. The CDR3 consists of 14 residues. V lost 1 base to trimming and J lost 4 bases, with 10 bases between them. CDR1 SGHAT and CDR2 FQNNGV come from the germline V gene. CDR3 amino acids: CASSLALVTTEAFF. CDR3 DNA: TGTGCCAGCAGCTTAGCCCTGGTAACCACTGAAGCTTTCTTT.

CDR3 nucleotides: TGTGCCAGCAGTTTAAACGGGGAAAAACTGTTTTTT. This codes for CASSLNGEKLFF. The rearrangement uses TRBV28 and TRBJ1-4, with D uncertain. Trimming pared 2 bases from V and 8 bases from J, leaving 6 bases between. CDR3 length equals 12 residues. Germline values: CDR1 MDHEN, CDR2 SYDVKM.

V usage is TRBV27 and J usage is TRBJ1-5; weak D call: TRBD1 (6 bases). CDR1 is MNHEY and CDR2 is SMNVEV in the germline V gene (reference sequence). The CDR3 length is 15 residues. Trimming cost V 5 bases and J 7 bases, with 18 bases left between them. CDR3 in amino acids: CASSRLTGMDQPQHF. CDR3 nucleotides: TGTGCCAGCAGTCGCCTCACAGGGATGGACCAGCCCCAGCATTTT.

The chain uses TRBV4-1 and TRBJ2-4; TRBD2 agrees at 13 bases. V gave up 4 bases and J gave up 1 base; unmatched junction bases: 4. Germline-derived CDR1 and CDR2 are MGHRA and YSYEKL. CDR3 size: 17 residues. For the CDR3, the DNA is TGCGCCAGCAGCCCACTAGCGGGGGGGAAGGCCAAAAACATTCAGTACTTC. It is translated as CASSPLAGGKAKNIQYF.

The chain couples TRBV10-2 to TRBJ2-3, with D perhaps matching TRBD1 (6 bases). Germline V CDR1 and CDR2: WSHSY, SAAADI. V was clipped by 7 bases and J by 1 base, with 15 bases between them. CDR3 length: 15 residues. CDR3 loop: CASKFSGGRTDTQYF. As DNA, the CDR3 is TGCGCCAGCAAATTTAGTGGGGGCCGCACAGATACGCAGTATTTT.